Shown below are 21 T cell receptor beta chains from a single sample sequenced in a study of T cell repertoires in ileal Crohn's disease (dated by TCRdb to the late 2010s). This sample's time point label indicates: proximal margin of the surgical specimen (macroscopically non-inflamed). The library was generated by the immunoSEQ multiplex PCR assay. The source is immuneACCESS, and TCRdb retained only in-frame sequences with V and J called. Part of the clones is not carried over; for the studies checked, unresolved V genes explain less than half of this, and the remainder is unexplained. The sample contains several thousand clones, about nine tenths of them found a single time. The top ten constitute about 4.2% of the sample. Sequencing used ileal tissue. Receptors were obtained from an adult with Crohn's disease.

V and J are TRBV2 and TRBJ1-2; no clear D. V was clipped by 2 bases and J by 4 bases, with 11 bases between them. The length of the CDR3 is 14 residues. The germline CDR1 and CDR2 sequences are SNHLY and FYNNEI. In DNA, the CDR3 is TGTGCCAGCAGTGAACTTGTCGGTTTCTATGGCTACACCTTC. Protein product: CASSELVGFYGYTF. Based on the CDR3 plus reference TRBV2 and TRBJ1-2, the full variable domain is EPEVTQTPSHQVTQMGQEVILRCVPISNHLYFYWYRQILGQKVEFLVSFYNNEISEKSEIFDDQFSVERPDGSNFTLKIRSTKLEDSAMYFCASSELVGFYGYTFGSGTRLTVV.

This chain connects TRBV12-5 to TRBJ1-3, with D hard to call. Germline CDR1 LGHNT, CDR2 FRNRAP. The germline V and J ends were trimmed by 1 base and 4 bases, with 8 bases remaining between them. The CDR3 is made up of 14 amino acids. CDR3 sequence reads: CASGLAGTGNTIYF. The DNA for the CDR3 is TGTGCTAGTGGTTTGGCAGGTACCGGAAACACCATATATTTT. Filled out from reference TRBV12-5 and TRBJ1-3, the complete variable domain reads DARVTQTPRHKVTEMGQEVTMRCQPILGHNTVFWYRQTMMQGLELLAYFRNRAPLDDSGMPKDRFSAEMPDATLATLKIQPSEPRDSAVYFCASGLAGTGNTIYFGEGSWLTVV.

This rearrangement joins TRBV27 to TRBJ1-1, with TRBD1 as a possible D gene (5 bases). Trimming removed 3 bases at V and 8 bases at J, with 19 bases between. The V gene's germline CDR1 is MNHEY and CDR2 SMNVEV (reference sequence). This CDR3 spans 15 amino acids. The DNA of the CDR3 is TGTGCCAGCAGTTTTTTCGCCGGGGCGCTTACCGAAGCTTTCTTT. Translated: CASSFFAGALTEAFF.

The chain couples TRBV19 to TRBJ1-4; D is perhaps TRBD1 (5 bases). CDR1 and CDR2 (germline): LNHDA, SQIVND (reference sequence). Trimming took 3 bases from V and 6 from J, leaving 17 bases between them. This CDR3 comprises 16 residues. Here the CDR3 DNA reads TGTGCCAGTAGTATCTACGGACAAGGAAGATATGAAAAACTGTTTTTT. Protein: CASSIYGQGRYEKLFF.

The chain joins TRBV5-4 to TRBJ2-5, with a tentative D call TRBD1 (6 bases). Trimming left V 0 bases short and J 5 bases short, with 14 bases between. The germline gives CDR1 SGHNT, CDR2 YYREEE (reference sequence). This CDR3 is 15 amino acids long. CDR3 sequence reads: CASSLDGGTGETQYF. CDR3 coding DNA: TGTGCCAGCAGCTTGGATGGGGGCACCGGGGAGACCCAGTACTTC.

The CDR3 DNA sequence: TGTGCCAGCAGTGAACAGACTGGGTACACCGGGGAGCTGTTTTTT. Encoded protein: CASSEQTGYTGELFF. The rearrangement links TRBV6-1 to TRBJ2-2; D not resolved. Trimming removed 2 bases from V and 3 bases from J, with 10 bases in between. Germline V gives CDR1 MNHNS, CDR2 SASEGT. CDR3 size: 15 residues.

A few counts support this clone. The gene calls are TRBV2 and TRBJ1-1; D remains ambiguous. This CDR3 region has 13 residues. The V end lost 4 bases, the J end lost 0 bases, and 6 bases lay between the germline ends. Germline values: CDR1 SNHLY, CDR2 FYNNEI. CDR3 sequence: CASSGYMNTEAFF. The CDR3 DNA is TGTGCCAGCAGTGGATACATGAACACTGAAGCTTTCTTT.

The chain couples TRBV7-2 to TRBJ2-6; D is uncertain. Germline V gives CDR1 SGHTA, CDR2 FQGNSA. Trimming removed 5 bases from V and 0 bases from J, with 5 bases in between. This CDR3 is built from 14 residues. CDR3: CASSHNSGANVLTF. For the CDR3, the DNA is TGTGCCAGCAGCCACAACTCTGGGGCCAACGTCCTGACTTTC.

This chain uses TRBV29-1 with TRBJ2-5; 8 nucleotides agree with TRBD1. V dropped 6 bases and J dropped 5; count of bases not matched to a gene: 8. Germline assignment: CDR1 SQVTM and CDR2 ANQGSEA. The CDR3 extends over 13 amino acids. The CDR3 DNA sequence: TGCAGCGTCGTGACAGGGGCGGGCGAGACCCAGTACTTC. Its protein product is CSVVTGAGETQYF.

The rearrangement uses TRBV6-5 and TRBJ2-1; no reliable D call. The CDR3 has 14 amino acids. Looked up from germline, CDR1 is MNHEY and CDR2 is SVGAGI. With 2 bases removed from V and 5 bases from J, the gap between germline ends came to 10 bases. CDR3 in amino acids: CASSYGVNNNEQFF. DNA for the CDR3: TGTGCCAGCAGTTACGGGGTCAACAACAATGAGCAGTTCTTC.

J is TRBJ2-7 and V is TRBV12-2; the table's D call, TRBD2, has no DNA check behind it. TRBV12-2 is classified as a pseudogene. This CDR3 contains 21 residues. The CDR3: CASRLICRVQGRDSSSYEQYF. CDR3 DNA: TGTGCAAGTCGCTTAATTTGTCGCGTTCAGGGTAGGGACTCGAGCTCCTACGAGCAGTACTTC.

This clone was recorded a few times. The chain carries TRBV19 and TRBJ2-3; D may be TRBD2 (6 bases). Germline lookup yields CDR1 LNHDA and CDR2 SQIVND (reference sequence). V shed 5 bases and J shed 2 bases, with 11 bases lying between them. The CDR3 has 14 amino acids. The CDR3 loop is CASSLAGNTDTQYF. The CDR3 DNA reads as TGTGCCAGTAGTCTGGCGGGGAACACAGATACGCAGTATTTT.

This CDR3 is CASSLNLGTGSSEAFF. DNA of the CDR3: TGCGCCAGCAGCTTGAACTTGGGGACAGGGTCTTCGGAAGCTTTCTTT. The chain links TRBV5-1 to TRBJ1-1; 9 bases line up with TRBD1. The J segment lost 8 bases and the V segment lost 1 base, leaving 12 bases of the junction unmatched. The CDR3 sequence is 16 residues long. Germline CDR1 is SGHRS and CDR2 is YFSETQ.

The chain links TRBV6-6 to TRBJ1-2; D remains ambiguous. CDR1 is MNHNY, CDR2 SVGAGI, per germline (reference sequence). Deletions cut 5 bases from V and 2 bases from J, with 9 bases between. This CDR3 comprises 13 residues. CDR3 protein: CASSQDGNYGYTF. In DNA, the CDR3 is TGTGCCAGCAGTCAGGACGGGAACTATGGCTACACCTTC.

The chain is built from TRBV18 and TRBJ2-3; TRBD2 matches at 9 bases. This CDR3 is 17 amino acids long. Germline CDR1 reads KGHSH; CDR2 reads LQKENI. The V segment lost 1 base and the J segment 0 bases; nucleotides outside the gene matches: 5. The CDR3 nucleotides read TGTGCCAGCTCACCACGGTTCAGCGGGGGGAGCACAGATACGCAGTATTTT. It yields the protein CASSPRFSGGSTDTQYF.

The chain recombines TRBV7-6 with TRBJ2-6, with TRBD1 matching over 8 bases. The CDR3 has 16 residues. CDR1 SGHVS and CDR2 FNYEAQ come from the germline V gene. The trim removed 5 bases at V and 2 bases at J, leaving 5 bases unmatched. As DNA, the CDR3 is TGTGCCAGCAGCAGGACAGGGCCAGCTGGGGCCAACGTCCTGACTTTC. Protein: CASSRTGPAGANVLTF. The full variable domain, rest sourced from reference TRBV7-6 and TRBJ2-6, is GAGVSQSPRYKVTKRGQDVALRCDPISGHVSLYWYRQALGQGPEFLTYFNYEAQQDKSGLPNDRFSAERPEGSISTLTIQRTEQRDSAMYRCASSRTGPAGANVLTFGAGSRLTVL.

V and J are TRBV5-4 and TRBJ2-7; unclear D gene. This CDR3 spans 12 amino acids. The V gene's germline CDR1 is SGHNT and CDR2 YYREEE (reference sequence). The ends were cut back, 0 bases at V and 6 bases at J, with 7 bases in the middle. Here the CDR3 DNA reads TGTGCCAGCAGCTTGGGTCGTTTCGAGCAGTACTTC. Protein product: CASSLGRFEQYF. The full variable domain, completed using reference TRBV5-4 and TRBJ2-7, is ETGVTQSPTHLIKTRGQQVTLRCSSQSGHNTVSWYQQALGQGPQFIFQYYREEENGRGNFPPRFSGLQFPNYSSELNVNALELDDSALYLCASSLGRFEQYFGPGTRLTVT.

The chain joins TRBV9 to TRBJ2-5; D unclear. V lost 3 bases to trimming and J lost 3 bases, with 3 bases between them. From germline, CDR1 is SGDLS and CDR2 YYNGEE. CDR3 length: 11 amino acids. DNA of the CDR3: TGTGCCAGCAGCGCCGAAGAGACCCAGTACTTC. Its protein product is CASSAEETQYF.

The V call is TRBV30, the J call TRBJ1-2; D is perhaps TRBD1 (5 bases). The germline V and J ends were trimmed by 5 bases and 2 bases, with 24 bases remaining between them. The CDR3 runs 17 residues. Germline-derived CDR1 and CDR2 are GTSNPN and SVGIG (reference sequence). CDR3 loop: CAWGLGQGLRLNYGYTF. For the CDR3, the DNA is TGTGCCTGGGGACTGGGGCAGGGTCTCCGCCTAAACTATGGCTACACCTTC.

The gene calls are TRBV7-9 and TRBJ2-6; weak D call: TRBD1 (6 bases). The CDR3 has 19 residues. The V end lost 8 bases, the J end lost 4 bases, and 27 bases lay between the germline ends. The germline CDR1 and CDR2 sequences are SEHNR and FQNEAQ (reference sequence). The CDR3 here is CASPGPEDSLQGGANVLTF. For the CDR3, the DNA is TGTGCCAGCCCCGGGCCCGAGGACAGCTTACAAGGGGGGGCCAACGTCCTGACTTTC.

This sequence joins TRBV10-2 and TRBJ2-1, with 11 bases lining up with TRBD2. V dropped 6 bases and J dropped 9; count of bases not matched to a gene: 7. Germline V CDR1 and CDR2: WSHSY, SAAADI. The CDR3 loop spans 14 amino acids. This CDR3 reads CASRDLAGGGEQFF. The CDR3 region has the DNA TGCGCCAGCAGAGACCTAGCGGGAGGCGGTGAGCAGTTCTTC.